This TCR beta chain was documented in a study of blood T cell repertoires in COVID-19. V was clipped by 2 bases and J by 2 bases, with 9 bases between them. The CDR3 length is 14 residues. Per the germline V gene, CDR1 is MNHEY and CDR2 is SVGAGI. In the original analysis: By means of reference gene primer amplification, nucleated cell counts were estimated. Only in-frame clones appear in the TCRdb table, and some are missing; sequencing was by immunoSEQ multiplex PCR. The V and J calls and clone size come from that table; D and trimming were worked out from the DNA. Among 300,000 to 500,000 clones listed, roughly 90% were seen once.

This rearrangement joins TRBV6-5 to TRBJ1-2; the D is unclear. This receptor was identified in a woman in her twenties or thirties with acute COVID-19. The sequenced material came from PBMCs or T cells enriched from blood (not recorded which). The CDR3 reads CASSYDGQNYGYTF. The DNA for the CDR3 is TGTGCCAGCAGTTACGATGGGCAGAACTATGGCTACACCTTC.